This entry concerns a single T cell receptor beta chain. Its antigen is not known. If patients had autoimmune disease history or systemic immunosuppression, they were excluded. The data derive from a study of OX40 agonist ivuxolimab in advanced cancers. Whole-study context: Ivuxolimab, an agonist antibody against OX40 (CD134), was given to patients.

The data were produced by immunoSEQ multiplex PCR, yet TCRdb's version contains in-frame clones alone and is incomplete. The sample shows 95,000 to 100,000 clones, around 85% of them seen only once. The CDR3 has 15 residues. Trimming cost V 3 bases and J 3 bases, with 12 bases left between them. From germline, CDR1 is MGHDK and CDR2 SYGVNS. Findings of the study overall: At 0.1 to 3.0 mg/kg and by week 6, clonal expansion occurred in CD4+ and CD8+ blood T cells. On average, CD8+ T cells had more expanded clones than CD4+.

This sample comprised CD4+ or CD8+ T cells sorted from blood, obtained in a trial of the OX40 agonist ivuxolimab. This clonotype was sampled from an adult with an advanced solid tumor such as melanoma, head and neck, liver or kidney cancer. This chain joins TRBV25-1 and TRBJ1-5, with D maybe TRBD1 (6 bases). CDR3 DNA: TGTGCCAGCAGTGAGTTTGCAGGGGTCAATCAGCCCCAGCATTTT. It specifies CASSEFAGVNQPQHF.